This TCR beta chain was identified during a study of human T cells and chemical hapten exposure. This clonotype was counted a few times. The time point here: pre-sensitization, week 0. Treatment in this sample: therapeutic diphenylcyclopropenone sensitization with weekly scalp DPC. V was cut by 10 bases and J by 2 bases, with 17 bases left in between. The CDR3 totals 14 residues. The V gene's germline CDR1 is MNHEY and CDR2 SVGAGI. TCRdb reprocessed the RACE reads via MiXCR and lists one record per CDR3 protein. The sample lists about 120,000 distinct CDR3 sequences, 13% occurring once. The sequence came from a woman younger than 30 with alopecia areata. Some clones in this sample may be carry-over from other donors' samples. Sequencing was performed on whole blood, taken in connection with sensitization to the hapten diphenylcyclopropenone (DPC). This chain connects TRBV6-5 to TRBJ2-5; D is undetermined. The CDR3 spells CATRRVGQQETQYF. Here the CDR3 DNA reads TGTGCCACCCGAAGGGTCGGTCAACAAGAGACCCAGTACTTC.